The rows below give T cell receptor beta chains drawn from one sample of a study of blood T cell repertoires in COVID-19. Repertoires were generated with immunoSEQ multiplex PCR, while TCRdb's copy carries only in-frame clones and drops some. The repertoire includes over 150,000 clones, around 74% of them detected once, and approximately 3% sits in the top ten. Sequencing used peripheral blood. These receptors were obtained from a man aged 70-80 years with acute or convalescent COVID-19. Both conserved end residues are part of each CDR3. The order of the fields is V gene, clone size, D gene, J gene, CDR3 length, CDR3 protein, CDR3 DNA. A D gene is named only where the DNA matches it firmly. Where a row states a size, it is once, few, many or the class of an expanded clone; other rows omit it.

V gene: TRBV11-3; clone size: few; D gene: NA; J gene: TRBJ1-2; CDR3 length: 14; CDR3 protein: CASSLGTGNYGYTF; CDR3 DNA: TGTGCCAGCAGCTTAGGGACGGGAAACTATGGCTACACCTTC
V gene: TRBV19; clone size: few; D gene: NA; J gene: TRBJ1-2; CDR3 length: 15; CDR3 protein: CASSIWSGNEGGYTF; CDR3 DNA: TGTGCCAGTAGTATTTGGTCTGGGAATGAGGGCGGCTACACCTTC
V gene: TRBV9; clone size: NA; D gene: NA; J gene: TRBJ1-3; CDR3 length: 15; CDR3 protein: CASSAHYNSGNTIYF; CDR3 DNA: TGTGCCAGCAGCGCCCACTACAACTCTGGAAACACCATATATTTT
V gene: TRBV7-2; clone size: NA; D gene: NA; J gene: TRBJ2-5; CDR3 length: 15; CDR3 protein: CASSLDAGGQETQYF; CDR3 DNA: TGTGCCAGCAGCTTAGATGCGGGTGGGCAAGAGACCCAGTACTTC
V gene: TRBV30; clone size: NA; D gene: TRBD2; J gene: TRBJ2-1; CDR3 length: 15; CDR3 protein: CAWVGLAGGRNEQFF; CDR3 DNA: TGTGCCTGGGTGGGACTAGCGGGAGGGCGAAATGAGCAGTTCTTC
V gene: TRBV19; clone size: NA; D gene: NA; J gene: TRBJ1-1; CDR3 length: 16; CDR3 protein: CASSIVLGPGATEAFF; CDR3 DNA: TGTGCCAGTAGTATAGTACTCGGTCCAGGGGCCACTGAAGCTTTCTTT
V gene: TRBV24-1; clone size: few; D gene: NA; J gene: TRBJ2-3; CDR3 length: 13; CDR3 protein: CATSAQGTDTQYF; CDR3 DNA: TGTGCCACCAGTGCGCAGGGCACAGATACGCAGTATTTT
V gene: TRBV5-4; clone size: NA; D gene: TRBD2; J gene: TRBJ2-1; CDR3 length: 15; CDR3 protein: CASSRTSGTYNEQFF; CDR3 DNA: TGTGCCAGCAGCCGGACTAGCGGGACCTACAATGAGCAGTTCTTC
V gene: TRBV29-1; clone size: NA; D gene: NA; J gene: TRBJ1-2; CDR3 length: 14; CDR3 protein: CSVATGTTNYGYTF; CDR3 DNA: TGCAGCGTTGCAACAGGAACCACTAACTATGGCTACACCTTC
V gene: TRBV12-3/TRBV12-4; clone size: once; D gene: NA; J gene: TRBJ2-7; CDR3 length: 12; CDR3 protein: CASSSRVYEQYF; CDR3 DNA: TGTGCCAGCAGCAGCAGGGTCTACGAGCAGTACTTC
V gene: TRBV2; clone size: NA; D gene: TRBD1; J gene: TRBJ1-4; CDR3 length: 16; CDR3 protein: CASSLTGQGTNEKLFF; CDR3 DNA: TGTGCCAGCAGCCTAACCGGACAGGGGACTAATGAAAAACTGTTTTTT
V gene: TRBV19; clone size: few; D gene: NA; J gene: TRBJ1-1; CDR3 length: 17; CDR3 protein: CASSPRGTGLMNTEAFF; CDR3 DNA: TGTGCCAGTAGTCCAAGGGGCACAGGGCTGATGAACACTGAAGCTTTCTTT
V gene: TRBV11-2; clone size: NA; D gene: NA; J gene: TRBJ2-5; CDR3 length: 15; CDR3 protein: CASSLGSSMRETQYF; CDR3 DNA: TGTGCCAGCAGCTTAGGGTCATCCATGAGGGAGACCCAGTACTTC
V gene: TRBV27; clone size: NA; D gene: TRBD1; J gene: TRBJ2-3; CDR3 length: 16; CDR3 protein: CASSLSQGANTDTQYF; CDR3 DNA: TGTGCCAGCAGTTTATCGCAGGGGGCGAACACAGATACGCAGTATTTT
V gene: TRBV11-3; clone size: few; D gene: TRBD1; J gene: TRBJ1-3; CDR3 length: 15; CDR3 protein: CASSPGQGPGNTIYF; CDR3 DNA: TGTGCCAGCAGCCCGGGACAGGGCCCCGGAAACACCATATATTTT
V gene: TRBV9; clone size: NA; D gene: TRBD1; J gene: TRBJ2-1; CDR3 length: 16; CDR3 protein: CASSVGDRGPYNEQFF; CDR3 DNA: TGTGCCAGCAGCGTAGGGGACAGGGGGCCTTACAATGAGCAGTTCTTC
V gene: TRBV2; clone size: NA; D gene: NA; J gene: TRBJ1-2; CDR3 length: 15; CDR3 protein: CASSDSGGTYYGYTF; CDR3 DNA: TGTGCCAGCAGTGACTCGGGGGGGACTTATTATGGCTACACCTTC
V gene: TRBV6-5; clone size: NA; D gene: TRBD1; J gene: TRBJ1-2; CDR3 length: 15; CDR3 protein: CASKESGTGNYGYTF; CDR3 DNA: TGTGCCAGCAAGGAAAGCGGGACAGGGAACTATGGCTACACCTTC
V gene: TRBV6-2/TRBV6-3; clone size: NA; D gene: NA; J gene: TRBJ2-2; CDR3 length: 13; CDR3 protein: CASSYIDTGELFF; CDR3 DNA: TGTGCCAGCAGTTACATAGACACCGGGGAGCTGTTTTTT
V gene: TRBV4-3; clone size: NA; D gene: TRBD2; J gene: TRBJ2-7; CDR3 length: 16; CDR3 protein: CASSQDHLAGGGEQYF; CDR3 DNA: TGCGCCAGCAGCCAAGATCACCTAGCGGGAGGCGGCGAGCAGTACTTC
V gene: TRBV5-1; clone size: NA; D gene: NA; J gene: TRBJ2-1; CDR3 length: 15; CDR3 protein: CASSLAGEYGNEQFF; CDR3 DNA: TGCGCCAGCAGCTTGGCTGGTGAGTACGGGAATGAGCAGTTCTTC
V gene: TRBV5-1; clone size: once; D gene: NA; J gene: TRBJ2-3; CDR3 length: 15; CDR3 protein: CASSRSGDITDTQYF; CDR3 DNA: TGCGCCAGCAGCCGCTCAGGGGATATCACAGATACGCAGTATTTT
V gene: TRBV27; clone size: once; D gene: TRBD2; J gene: TRBJ2-1; CDR3 length: 15; CDR3 protein: CASSIAGESYNEQFF; CDR3 DNA: TGTGCCAGCAGTATAGCGGGAGAGTCCTACAATGAGCAGTTCTTC
V gene: TRBV6-1; clone size: NA; D gene: TRBD2; J gene: TRBJ2-5; CDR3 length: 16; CDR3 protein: CASSERTSGRGETQYF; CDR3 DNA: TGTGCCAGCAGTGAAAGGACTAGCGGGAGGGGTGAGACCCAGTACTTC